The next 3 T cell receptor beta chains were all read from a single sample in a study of blood T cell repertoires in COVID-19. Data came from immunoSEQ multiplex PCR; TCRdb stores just in-frame clones and leaves some out. The table lists 220,000 or so clones, 65% to 85% of them singletons. The sequencing sample was made of PBMCs or T cells enriched from blood (not recorded which). Source of these receptors: a woman between 40 and 55 years old who had recovered from COVID-19.

In this sample, this clone turned up many times. This chain links TRBV7-9 with TRBJ2-5; 7 bases match TRBD2. Germline-derived CDR1 and CDR2 are SEHNR and FQNEAQ (reference sequence). This CDR3 is 16 amino acids long. J lost 5 bases, V lost 5 bases, and 14 bases had no gene match. CDR3 bases: TGTGCCAGCAGCGCCGTGGGAGTGATGGGAGGGGAGACCCAGTACTTC. Amino acids: CASSAVGVMGGETQYF. Drawing the rest from reference TRBV7-9 and TRBJ2-5, the complete variable domain is DTGVSQNPRHKITKRGQNVTFRCDPISEHNRLYWYRQTLGQGPEFLTYFQNEAQLEKSRLLSDRFSAERPKGSFSTLEIQRTEQGDSAMYLCASSAVGVMGGETQYFGPGTRLLVL.

The V call is TRBV6-5, the J call TRBJ1-1, with D hard to call. Germline V gene lookup returns CDR1 MNHEY and CDR2 SVGAGI. V lost 6 bases to trimming and J lost 4 bases, with 12 bases between them. This CDR3 is 13 amino acids long. CDR3 in DNA: TGTGCCAGCAGGAATGGACTGTCCACTGAAGCTTTCTTT. This sequence encodes CASRNGLSTEAFF.

The chain couples TRBV18 to TRBJ1-3, with D uncertain. The length of the CDR3 is 15 residues. Per the germline V gene, CDR1 is KGHSH and CDR2 is LQKENI. V shed 3 bases and J shed 4 bases, with 13 bases lying between them. CDR3: CASSPQEGTGNTIYF. The CDR3 bases are TGTGCCAGCTCACCCCAGGAGGGTACGGGAAACACCATATATTTT. The full variable domain, completed using reference TRBV18 and TRBJ1-3, is NAGVMQNPRHLVRRRGQEARLRCSPMKGHSHVYWYRQLPEEGLKFMVYLQKENIIDESGMPKERFSAEFPKEGPSILRIQQVVRGDSAAYFCASSPQEGTGNTIYFGEGSWLTVV.